This TCR beta chain appears in the sequencing data of a study of blood T cell repertoires in COVID-19. In Seattle, patients joined the study during active infection and were tracked longitudinally. Method: immunoSEQ multiplex PCR; TCRdb's copy keeps in-frame clones and lacks some. The sample carries roughly 440,000 clones, about nine tenths recorded once. The CDR3 contains 16 residues. Losses at the gene ends were 4 bases for V and 0 bases for J; bases not matched to a gene: 9. CDR1 SGHRS and CDR2 YFSETQ come from the germline V gene. The chain joins TRBV5-1 to TRBJ1-1, with TRBD1 matching over 7 bases. This TCR derives from a woman between 50 and 59 years old with COVID-19, enrolled during active disease. The sequenced material came from peripheral blood. The CDR3 DNA sequence: TGCGCCAGCAGCCCGGAAACAGGGGCCCTGAACACTGAAGCTTTCTTT. Translating gives CASSPETGALNTEAFF.